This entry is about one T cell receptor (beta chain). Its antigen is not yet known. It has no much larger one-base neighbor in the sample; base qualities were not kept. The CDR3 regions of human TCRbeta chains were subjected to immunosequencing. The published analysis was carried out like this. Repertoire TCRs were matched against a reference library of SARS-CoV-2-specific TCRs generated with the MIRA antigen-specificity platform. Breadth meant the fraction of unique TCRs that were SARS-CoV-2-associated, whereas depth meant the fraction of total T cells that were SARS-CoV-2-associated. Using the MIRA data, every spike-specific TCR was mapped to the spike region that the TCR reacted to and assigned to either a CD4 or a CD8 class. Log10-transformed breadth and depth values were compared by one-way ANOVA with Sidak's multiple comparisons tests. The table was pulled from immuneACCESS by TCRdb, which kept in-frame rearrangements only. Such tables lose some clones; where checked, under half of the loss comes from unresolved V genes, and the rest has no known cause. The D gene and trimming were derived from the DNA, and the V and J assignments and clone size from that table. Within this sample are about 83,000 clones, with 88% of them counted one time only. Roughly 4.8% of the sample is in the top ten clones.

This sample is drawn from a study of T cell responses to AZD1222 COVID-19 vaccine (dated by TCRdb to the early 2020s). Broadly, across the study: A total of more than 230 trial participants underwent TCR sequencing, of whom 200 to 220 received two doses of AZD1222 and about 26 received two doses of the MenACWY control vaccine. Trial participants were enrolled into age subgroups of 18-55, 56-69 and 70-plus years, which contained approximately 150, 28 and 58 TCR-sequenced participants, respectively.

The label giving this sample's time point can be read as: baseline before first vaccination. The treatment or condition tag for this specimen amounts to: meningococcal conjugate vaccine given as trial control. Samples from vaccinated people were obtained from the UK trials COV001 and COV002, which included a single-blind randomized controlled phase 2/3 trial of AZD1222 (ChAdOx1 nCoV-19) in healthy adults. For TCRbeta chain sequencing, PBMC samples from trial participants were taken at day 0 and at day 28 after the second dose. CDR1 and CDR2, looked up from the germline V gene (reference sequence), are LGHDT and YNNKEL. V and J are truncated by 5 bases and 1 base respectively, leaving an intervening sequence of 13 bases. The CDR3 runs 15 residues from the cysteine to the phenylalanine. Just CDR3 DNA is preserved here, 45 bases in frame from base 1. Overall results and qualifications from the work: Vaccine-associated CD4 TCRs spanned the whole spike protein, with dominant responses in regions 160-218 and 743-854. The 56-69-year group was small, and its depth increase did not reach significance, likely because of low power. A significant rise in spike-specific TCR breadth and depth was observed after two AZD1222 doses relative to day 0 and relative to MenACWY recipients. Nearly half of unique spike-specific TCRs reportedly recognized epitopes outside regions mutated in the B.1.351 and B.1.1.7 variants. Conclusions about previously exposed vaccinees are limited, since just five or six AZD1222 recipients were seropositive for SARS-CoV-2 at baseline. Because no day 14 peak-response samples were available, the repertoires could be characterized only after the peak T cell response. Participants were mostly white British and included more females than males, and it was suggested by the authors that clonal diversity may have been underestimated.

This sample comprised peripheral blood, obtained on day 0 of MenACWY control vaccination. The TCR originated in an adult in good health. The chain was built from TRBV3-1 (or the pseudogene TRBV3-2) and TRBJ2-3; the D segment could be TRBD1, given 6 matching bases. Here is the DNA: TGTGCCAGCAGCTTACAGGGACACGGCACAGATACGCAGTATTTT. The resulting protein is CASSLQGHGTDTQYF.